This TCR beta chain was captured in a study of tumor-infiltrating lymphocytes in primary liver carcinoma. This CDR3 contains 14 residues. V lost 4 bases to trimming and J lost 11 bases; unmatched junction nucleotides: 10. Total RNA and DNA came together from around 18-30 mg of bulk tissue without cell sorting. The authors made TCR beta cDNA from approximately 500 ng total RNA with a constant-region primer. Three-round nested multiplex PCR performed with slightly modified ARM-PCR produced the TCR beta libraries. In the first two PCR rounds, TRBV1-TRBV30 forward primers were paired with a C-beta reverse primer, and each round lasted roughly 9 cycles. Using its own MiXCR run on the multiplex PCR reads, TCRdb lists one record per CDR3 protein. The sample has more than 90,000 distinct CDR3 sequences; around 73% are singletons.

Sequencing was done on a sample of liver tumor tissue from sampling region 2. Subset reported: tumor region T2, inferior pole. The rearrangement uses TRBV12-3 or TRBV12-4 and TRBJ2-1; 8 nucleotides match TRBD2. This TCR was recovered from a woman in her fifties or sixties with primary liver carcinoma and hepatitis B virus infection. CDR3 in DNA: TGTGCCAGCAGTTCGACGGGAGGGCTCGATAAGCAGTTCTTC. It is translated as CASSSTGGLDKQFF.